These T cell receptor beta chains were read from a single sample in a study of cytomegalovirus exposure and HLA in healthy donors. Libraries were prepared by immunoSEQ multiplex PCR; TCRdb keeps only in-frame clonotypes and omits some of them. Of about 77,000 clones in the sample, 78% were seen once. The source material was PBMCs. These receptors originate from a man aged 35-49 years in good health and CMV-seronegative. The CDR3 runs from the conserved cysteine through the conserved F or W. Fields, in order: clone size, V gene, J gene, D gene, CDR3 protein, CDR3 DNA. D genes are given only for firm matches. Size is stated for part of the rows, as once, few or many counts, or as a class when the clone is expanded.

-,TRBV7-2,TRBJ1-1,-,CASSPGTMRPYF,TGTGCCAGCAGCCCTGGGACAATGCGGCCCTACTTT
-,TRBV7-6,TRBJ2-1,-,CASSSRGGANEQFF,TGTGCCAGCAGCTCCCGGGGAGGAGCCAATGAGCAGTTCTTC
-,TRBV6-1,TRBJ2-4,-,CASSESRLAKNIQYF,TGTGCCAGCAGTGAATCGCGGTTAGCCAAAAACATTCAGTACTTC
-,TRBV29-1,TRBJ1-1,TRBD1,CSVPLPGQGNEAFF,TGCAGCGTTCCACTCCCGGGACAGGGTAATGAAGCTTTCTTT
once,TRBV7-9,TRBJ1-1,-,CASSLVVSSNTEAFF,TGTGCCAGCAGCTTAGTAGTGTCTTCGAACACTGAAGCTTTCTTT
-,TRBV28,TRBJ2-1,TRBD2,CASSLGGVRNEQFF,TGTGCCAGCAGTCTGGGGGGGGTTAGGAATGAGCAGTTCTTC
medium-sized,TRBV6-4,TRBJ2-2,-,CASSDRGTGELFF,TGTGCCAGCAGTGACAGGGGCACCGGGGAGCTGTTTTTT
few,TRBV7-9,TRBJ2-3,TRBD1,CASSPAETGGWDTQYF,TGTGCCAGCAGCCCAGCCGAGACAGGGGGCTGGGATACGCAGTATTTT
-,TRBV28,TRBJ1-5,TRBD1,CASRSGQGDQPQHF,TGTGCCAGCAGGTCCGGACAGGGCGATCAGCCCCAGCATTTT
-,TRBV9,TRBJ1-4,-,CASSVGELGGSRGEKLFF,TGTGCCAGCAGCGTAGGAGAGTTGGGGGGGTCAAGAGGTGAAAAACTGTTTTTT
-,TRBV18,TRBJ2-6,TRBD1,CASSPSGQAISGANVLTF,TGTGCCAGCTCACCATCTGGACAGGCTATCTCTGGGGCCAACGTCCTGACTTTC
once,TRBV18,TRBJ2-7,-,CASSPTQDEQYF,TGTGCCAGCTCACCAACACAGGACGAGCAGTACTTC
-,TRBV4-1,TRBJ1-1,-,CASSQATGRAEAFF,TGCGCCAGCAGCCAAGCCACGGGTCGGGCTGAAGCTTTCTTT
-,TRBV19,TRBJ2-1,-,CATSKAQVNEQFF,TGTGCCACCTCCAAGGCCCAGGTCAATGAGCAGTTCTTC
-,TRBV7-9,TRBJ1-3,-,CASSRTAESSGNTIYF,TGTGCCAGCAGCCGGACAGCGGAGTCCTCTGGAAACACCATATATTTT
-,TRBV7-8,TRBJ2-1,-,CASSPQTGSMYNEQFF,TGTGCCAGCAGCCCGCAAACAGGGAGCATGTACAATGAGCAGTTCTTC
-,TRBV6-1,TRBJ1-4,-,CASSQQINEKLFF,TGTGCCAGCAGTCAACAGATTAATGAAAAACTGTTTTTT
-,TRBV6-4,TRBJ2-1,-,CASSDSRGNEQFF,TGTGCCAGCAGTGACTCTCGGGGTAATGAGCAGTTCTTC
-,TRBV6-6,TRBJ1-1,-,CASRRQDNTEAFF,TGTGCCAGCAGGCGACAGGATAACACTGAAGCTTTCTTT
-,TRBV6-1,TRBJ2-7,-,CASSARIGSEQYF,TGTGCCAGCAGTGCTCGAATCGGGTCCGAGCAGTACTTC
-,TRBV28,TRBJ2-2,TRBD2,CASSPLWTSGELFF,TGTGCCAGCAGTCCCCTTTGGACTAGCGGGGAGCTGTTTTTT
-,TRBV4-2,TRBJ2-7,TRBD1,CASSLWDRGSYEQYF,TGTGCCAGCAGCCTCTGGGACAGAGGCTCCTACGAGCAGTACTTC
-,TRBV5-4,TRBJ1-6,-,CASSSKDRASPLHF,TGTGCCAGCAGCTCAAAGGACAGAGCTTCACCCCTCCACTTT
-,TRBV11-3,TRBJ2-3,TRBD2,CASSYYSGSPSQSQYF,TGTGCCAGCAGCTACTATAGCGGGAGCCCCTCTCAGAGTCAGTATTTT
-,TRBV28,TRBJ1-1,-,CASSYIQGRATEAFF,TGTGCCAGCAGTTACATCCAGGGGAGGGCTACTGAAGCTTTCTTT
-,TRBV9,TRBJ2-1,TRBD1,CASSALATGWFANEQFF,TGTGCCAGCAGCGCCTTGGCGACAGGGTGGTTCGCCAATGAGCAGTTCTTC
few,TRBV19,TRBJ1-2,-,CASGGAQNYGYTF,TGTGCCAGTGGGGGCGCGCAGAACTATGGCTACACCTTC
-,TRBV5-6,TRBJ2-3,TRBD1,CASSSRQGYDSTDTQYF,TGTGCCAGCAGCTCGCGACAGGGGTATGACAGCACAGATACGCAGTATTTT
-,TRBV6-1,TRBJ1-4,-,CASSVQRNEKLFF,TGTGCCAGCAGTGTTCAGAGGAATGAAAAACTGTTTTTT
-,TRBV29-1,TRBJ1-2,-,CSVVGARRGYTF,TGCAGCGTTGTAGGGGCCCGGCGGGGCTACACCTTC
few,TRBV5-1,TRBJ1-4,TRBD1,CASSSGGSNEKLFF,TGCGCCAGCAGCTCAGGGGGGTCCAATGAAAAACTGTTTTTT
-,TRBV7-2,TRBJ2-1,-,CASSLRRGSNEQFF,TGTGCCAGCAGCCTACGCAGGGGTTCCAATGAGCAGTTCTTC
-,TRBV6-6,TRBJ1-3,-,CASSLGQGYGNTIYF,TGTGCCAGCAGCTTGGGGCAGGGGTATGGAAACACCATATATTTT
-,TRBV27,TRBJ1-4,TRBD1,CASSLRTGGDEKLFF,TGTGCCAGCAGTCTCCGGACAGGAGGAGATGAAAAACTGTTTTTT
-,TRBV2,TRBJ2-1,TRBD1,CASESTGEQNEQFF,TGTGCCAGCGAATCGACAGGGGAACAAAATGAGCAGTTCTTC
-,TRBV6-1,TRBJ1-5,-,CASSEAGGYSNQPQHF,TGTGCCAGCAGTGAAGCCGGCGGTTATAGCAATCAGCCCCAGCATTTT
once,TRBV10-3,TRBJ1-1,TRBD1,CAISELGQGVSNTEAFF,TGTGCCATCAGTGAGCTAGGACAGGGTGTCTCGAACACTGAAGCTTTCTTT
-,TRBV5-1,TRBJ2-3,TRBD2,CASSLGASGDTDTQYF,TGCGCCAGCAGCTTGGGGGCTAGCGGGGACACAGATACGCAGTATTTT
-,TRBV2,TRBJ1-3,-,CASSERVSGNTIYF,TGTGCCAGCAGTGAACGAGTATCTGGAAACACCATATATTTT
few,TRBV6-5,TRBJ1-1,-,CASSEQVTTEAFF,TGTGCCAGCAGCGAACAGGTGACCACTGAAGCTTTCTTT
-,TRBV7-9,TRBJ2-7,-,CASSPGSYEQYF,TGTGCCAGCAGCCCGGGCTCCTACGAGCAGTACTTC
-,TRBV13,TRBJ2-3,-,CASSQPRDGGADTQYF,TGTGCCAGCAGCCAGCCCCGGGACGGAGGGGCAGATACGCAGTATTTT
-,TRBV9,TRBJ2-1,TRBD2,CASSAGWGTSSYNEQFF,TGTGCCAGCAGCGCCGGCTGGGGGACTAGCTCCTACAATGAGCAGTTCTTC
-,TRBV5-1,TRBJ2-7,TRBD2,CASSLAGTSGRGAYEQYF,TGCGCCAGCAGCTTGGCCGGGACTAGCGGGAGAGGGGCCTACGAGCAGTACTTC
-,TRBV27,TRBJ1-1,TRBD1,CASSLSLDRVDTEAFF,TGTGCCAGCAGTTTATCCCTGGACAGGGTGGACACTGAAGCTTTCTTT
few,TRBV5-1,TRBJ2-3,TRBD2,CASRPRGREGRDTQYF,TGCGCCAGCAGGCCTCGGGGGCGGGAGGGCCGGGATACGCAGTATTTT
-,TRBV9,TRBJ2-3,-,CASSSWAGLTSTDTQYF,TGTGCCAGCAGCTCCTGGGCGGGGCTCACCAGCACAGATACGCAGTATTTT
once,TRBV29-1,TRBJ2-5,-,CSVGNREETQYF,TGCAGCGTTGGCAACAGGGAAGAGACCCAGTACTTC